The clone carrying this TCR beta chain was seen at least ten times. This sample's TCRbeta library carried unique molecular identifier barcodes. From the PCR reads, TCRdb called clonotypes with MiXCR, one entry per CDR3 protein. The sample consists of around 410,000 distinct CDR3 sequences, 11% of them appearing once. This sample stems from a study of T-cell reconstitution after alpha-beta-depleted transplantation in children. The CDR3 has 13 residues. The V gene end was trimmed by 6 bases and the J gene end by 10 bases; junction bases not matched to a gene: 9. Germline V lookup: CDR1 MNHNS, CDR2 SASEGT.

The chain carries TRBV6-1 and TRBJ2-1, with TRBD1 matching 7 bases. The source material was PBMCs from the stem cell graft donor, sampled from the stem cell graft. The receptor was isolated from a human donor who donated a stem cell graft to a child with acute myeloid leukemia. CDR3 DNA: TGTGCCAGCAGAGAACAGGGGAAGGAAGAGCAGTTCTTC. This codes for CASREQGKEEQFF.